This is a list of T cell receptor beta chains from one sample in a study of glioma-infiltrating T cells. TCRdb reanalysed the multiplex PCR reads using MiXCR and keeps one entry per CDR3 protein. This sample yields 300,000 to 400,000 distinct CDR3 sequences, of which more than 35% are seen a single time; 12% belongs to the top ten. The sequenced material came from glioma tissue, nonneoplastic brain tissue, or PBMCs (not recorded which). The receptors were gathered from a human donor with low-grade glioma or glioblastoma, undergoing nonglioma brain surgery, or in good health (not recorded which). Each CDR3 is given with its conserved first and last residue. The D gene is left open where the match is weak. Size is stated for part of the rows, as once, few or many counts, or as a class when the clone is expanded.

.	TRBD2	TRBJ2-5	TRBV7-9	TGTGCCAGCAGCCACATACTAGCGGGAGGGCCGGGAGAGACCCAGTACTTC	CASSHILAGGPGETQYF
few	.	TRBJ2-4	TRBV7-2	TGTGCCAGCAGCGCCACAGGCCTTCGTAACAAAAACATTCAGTACTTC	CASSATGLRNKNIQYF
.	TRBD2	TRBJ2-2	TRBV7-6	TGTGCCAGCGGCTTAGCGGGAGGTACCGGGGAGCTGTTTTTT	CASGLAGGTGELFF
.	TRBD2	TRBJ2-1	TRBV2	TGTGCCAGCAGAGGGTCCGGGGGGAACCCCAATGAGCAGTTCTTC	CASRGSGGNPNEQFF
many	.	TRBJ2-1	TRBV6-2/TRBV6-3	TGTGCCAGCAGTTACTTCACGGAGCTAAATGAGCAGTTCTTC	CASSYFTELNEQFF
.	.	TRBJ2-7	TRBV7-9	TGTGCCAGCAGGCCCGTGGGGAGTAGGGACGAGCAGTACTTC	CASRPVGSRDEQYF
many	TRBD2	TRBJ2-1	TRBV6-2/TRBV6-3	TGTGCCAGCAGTAGCGGGAGCTCCTACAATGAGCAGTTCTTC	CASSSGSSYNEQFF
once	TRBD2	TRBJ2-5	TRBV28	TGTGCCAGCAGTTCTCTTAGGATCCGGGACGATCGGGCGGGAGGGAAGGAGACCCAGTACTTC	CASSSLRIRDDRAGGKETQYF
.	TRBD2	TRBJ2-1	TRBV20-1	TGCAGTGCTGGAGATCGCGAAGGTAGCGGGAGTGGGTTCTACAATGAGCAGTTCTTC	CSAGDREGSGSGFYNEQFF
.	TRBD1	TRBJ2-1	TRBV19	TGTGCCAGTATGCCAGCGCTCGGGACAGGTCTCAATGAGCAGTTCTTC	CASMPALGTGLNEQFF
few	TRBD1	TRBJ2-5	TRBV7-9	TGTGCCAGCAGCCCGGGACAGCCAGTGGAGACCCAGTACTTC	CASSPGQPVETQYF
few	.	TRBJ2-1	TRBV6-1	TGTGCCAGCAGTTACCTAGCGAGCTCCTACAATGAGCAGTTCTTC	CASSYLASSYNEQFF
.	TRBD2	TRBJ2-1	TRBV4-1	TGCGCCAGCAGCCAATGGTACGACCAACTAGCGGGAGCCCACAATGAGCAGTTCTTC	CASSQWYDQLAGAHNEQFF
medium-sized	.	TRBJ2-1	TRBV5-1	TGCGCCAGCAGCTTAAGCCTTTACAATGAGCAGTTCTTC	CASSLSLYNEQFF
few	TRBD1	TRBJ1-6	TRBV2	TGTGCCAGCAGCCGACAGGGGGCCTCACCCCTCCACTTT	CASSRQGASPLHF
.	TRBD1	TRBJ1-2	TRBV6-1	TGCGCCAGCAGCCAGACCGGGACAGGGGGCGATGGCTACACCTTC	CASSQTGTGGDGYTF
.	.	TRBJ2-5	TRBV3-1	TGTGCCAGCAGCCATGCACGTGTGGAAGAGACCGAGTACTTC	CASSHARVEETEYF
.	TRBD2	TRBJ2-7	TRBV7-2	TGTGCCAGCAGCCAAGTCCAATTTACGGCGGGAGGCTCCTACGAGCAGTACTTC	CASSQVQFTAGGSYEQYF
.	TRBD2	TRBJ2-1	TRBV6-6	TGTGCCAGCACCCTCCTCCGGCTAGCGGGAGCAGTATACAATGAGCAGTTCTTC	CASTLLRLAGAVYNEQFF
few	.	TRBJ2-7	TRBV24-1	TGTGCCACCACCCAGGACGGATCCTACGAGCAGTACTTC	CATTQDGSYEQYF
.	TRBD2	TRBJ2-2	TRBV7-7	TGTGCTAGCAGCTTAGGGGTTGCGGGAGCCACCGGGGAGCTGTTTTTT	CASSLGVAGATGELFF
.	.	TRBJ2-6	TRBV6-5	TGTGCCAGCAGTTATTGGCTTACCGGGGCCAACGTCCTGACTTTC	CASSYWLTGANVLTF
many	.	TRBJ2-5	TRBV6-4	TGTGCCAGCAGTGACACCCCGGGGTCTCAAGAGACCCAGTACTTC	CASSDTPGSQETQYF
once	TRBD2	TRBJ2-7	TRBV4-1	TGCGCCAGCAGCCAAGTAGCGGGTAAGAGCTCCTACAATGAGCAGTACTTC	CASSQVAGKSSYNEQYF
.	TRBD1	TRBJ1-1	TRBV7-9	TGTGCCAGCAGCCCAGGACAGGGTCCGAATATTGAAGCTTTCTTT	CASSPGQGPNIEAFF
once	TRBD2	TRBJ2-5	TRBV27	TGTGCCACCGGGACTAGCTTTCAAGAGACCCAGCACTTC	CATGTSFQETQHF
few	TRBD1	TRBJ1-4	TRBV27	TGTGCCAGCAGTTCCACCGGGACAGCTAATGAAAAACTGTTTTTT	CASSSTGTANEKLFF
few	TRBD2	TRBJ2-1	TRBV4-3	TGCGCCAGCAGCCCCATCGGACTAGCGGGAGGTAATGAGCAGTTCTTC	CASSPIGLAGGNEQFF
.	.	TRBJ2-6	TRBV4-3	TGCGCCAGCAGCCGGCAGGCCTCTGGGGCCAACGTCCTGACTTTC	CASSRQASGANVLTF
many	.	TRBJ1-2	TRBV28	TGTGCCAGCAGTTTAGGAACACAAGTAGACTATGGCTACACCTTC	CASSLGTQVDYGYTF
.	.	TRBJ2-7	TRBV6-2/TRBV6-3	TGTGCCCCCGGACACCACCTATACGAGCAGTACTTC	CAPGHHLYEQYF
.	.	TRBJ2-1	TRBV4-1	TGCGCCAGCAGCCAAGATCTTCCCAGGATCAATGAGCAGTTCTTC	CASSQDLPRINEQFF
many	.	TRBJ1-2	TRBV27	TGTGCCAGCAGTTCATCATTCTCTGCGGGCTACACCTTC	CASSSSFSAGYTF
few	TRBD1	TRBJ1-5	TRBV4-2	TGTGCCAGCAGCCGGGACTCGGGACAGCTTAGCAATCAGCCCCAGCATTTT	CASSRDSGQLSNQPQHF
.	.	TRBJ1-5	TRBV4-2	TGTGCCAGCAGCCAAGAATGGGCGCGGGATCTCAATCAGCCCCAGCATTTT	CASSQEWARDLNQPQHF
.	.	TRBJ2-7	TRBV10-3	TGTGCCTCCAACGATGGGGACGAGCAGTACTTC	CASNDGDEQYF
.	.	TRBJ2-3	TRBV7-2	TGTGCCAGCAGCTTAGAACTTTTCACAGATGCGCAGTATTTT	CASSLELFTDAQYF
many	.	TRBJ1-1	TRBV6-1	TGTGCCAGCAGCCCCCGTTGGAGAAACTATCTCAACACTGAAGCTTTCTTT	CASSPRWRNYLNTEAFF
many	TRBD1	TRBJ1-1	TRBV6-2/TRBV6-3	TGTGCCAGCAGTTACGACAGGGGAGGGACTGAAGCTTTCTTT	CASSYDRGGTEAFF
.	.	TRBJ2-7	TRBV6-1	TGTGCCAGCTCACCGGGCGGTCCCCCCGAGCAGTACTTC	CASSPGGPPEQYF
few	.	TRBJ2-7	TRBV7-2	TGTGCCAGCAGCTTAGTTGGGACAAGCTCCTACGAGCAGTACTTC	CASSLVGTSSYEQYF
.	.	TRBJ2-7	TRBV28	TGTGCCAGCAGATCCCCATCGAGCTACAATGAGCAGTACTTC	CASRSPSSYNEQYF
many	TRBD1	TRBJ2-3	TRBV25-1	TGTGCCAGCAGTGGGACCGGGACAGGGGGCATGGCAGATACGCAGTATTTT	CASSGTGTGGMADTQYF
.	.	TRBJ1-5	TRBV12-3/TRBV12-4	TGTGCCAGCAGTTTGATAGGAAATCAGCCCCAGCATTTT	CASSLIGNQPQHF
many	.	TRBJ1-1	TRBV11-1	TGTGCCAGCAGCTTCGATAGGGGCGGCACTGAAGCTTTCTTT	CASSFDRGGTEAFF